The next 5 T cell receptor beta chains were all read from a single sample in a study of regulatory T cells in long-lasting Graves disease. Time point of the sample: newly diagnosed GD, antithyroid drugs for less than 3 months. Preparation of the TCR library used RNA extracted from PBMCs. Combining iRepertoire HTBI primers with Arm-PCR of CDR3 regions, the authors built TCR beta libraries. MiXCR, run by TCRdb on the multiplex PCR reads, gives a single entry per CDR3 protein. The sample records approximately 400,000 distinct CDR3 sequences, under 15% being singletons. The same data also went into a second study, on T cells in Graves' hyperthyroidism and ophthalmopathy.

Sequenced material: peripheral blood mononuclear cells (PBMCs), taken at new diagnosis, from a patient treated with antithyroid drugs. The receptor source for this set is a woman in her thirties with Graves disease.

This clonotype was counted between two and nine times. The chain employs TRBV11-2 and TRBJ2-1; unclear D gene. This CDR3 is built from 16 residues. The V and J ends lost 2 bases and 5 bases respectively, with 16 bases between them. CDR1 SGHAT and CDR2 FQNNGV come from the germline V gene. CDR3 nucleotides: TGTGCCAGCAGCTTATGGGCCGGGCCAGCTAACAATGAGCAGTTCTTC. Residues: CASSLWAGPANNEQFF.

The chain joins TRBV24-1 to TRBJ2-1; D remains ambiguous. There are 13 residues in the CDR3. V was pared by 5 bases and J by 6 bases, with 10 bases between. Per the germline V gene, CDR1 is KGHDR and CDR2 is SFDVKD. The CDR3 is CATSGRAINEQFF. CDR3 coding DNA: TGTGCCACCAGTGGGAGAGCGATCAATGAGCAGTTCTTC.

This clonotype was seen at least ten times. V is TRBV29-1 and J is TRBJ2-5, with 7 bases aligning to TRBD1. Germline CDR1 reads SQVTM; CDR2 reads ANQGSEA. V was pared by 3 bases and J by 4 bases, with 8 bases of the junction left unmatched. This CDR3 comprises 14 residues. CDR3 protein: CSVDLGGSIETQYF. CDR3 in DNA: TGCAGCGTTGATCTAGGGGGCTCAATAGAGACCCAGTACTTC. The full variable domain, with the rest looked up from reference TRBV29-1 and TRBJ2-5, is SAVISQKPSRDICQRGTSLTIQCQVDSQVTMMFWYRQQPGQSLTLIATANQGSEATYESGFVIDKFPISRPNLTFSTLTVSNMSPEDSSIYLCSVDLGGSIETQYFGPGTRLLVL.

V gene TRBV5-5 combines with J gene TRBJ2-7; D gene uncertain. CDR3 length equals 13 residues. Germline V gene sequence: CDR1 SGHKS, CDR2 YYEKEE (reference sequence). Trimming left V 2 bases short and J 3 bases short, with 9 bases between. The CDR3 sequence: CASSFGFLYEQYF. The CDR3 DNA sequence: TGTGCCAGCAGCTTCGGTTTTCTCTACGAGCAGTACTTC.

This clonotype has only a few counts. The chain employs TRBV5-1 and TRBJ1-2; a weak D match, TRBD1 (6 bases). V lost 5 bases to trimming and J lost 6 bases, with 17 bases between them. Germline CDR1 and CDR2: SGHRS and YFSETQ. CDR3 length: 14 amino acids. The CDR3 nucleotides read TGCGCCAGCAGTGGAGCACAGGGAGTAGATGGCTACACCTTC. It codes for CASSGAQGVDGYTF.